This TCR beta chain was documented in a study of T cells in Graves' hyperthyroidism and ophthalmopathy. RNA transcripts provided the source from which TCR beta CDR3 regions were amplified. In the first-round RT-PCR of the TCR CDR3, the HTBI primer set was used. Using its own MiXCR run on the multiplex PCR reads, TCRdb lists one record per CDR3 protein. The sample lists 480,000 or so distinct CDR3 sequences; around 50% were seen once. The V gene lost 5 bases and the J gene lost 4 bases, with 12 bases spanning the gap. The CDR3 is 13 residues long. CDR1 DFQATT and CDR2 SNEGSKA come from the germline V gene (reference sequence).

This receptor was identified in an adult woman with Graves' disease, either hyperthyroidism or ophthalmopathy (not recorded which). The rearrangement joins TRBV20-1 to TRBJ1-5; a possible D gene is TRBD1 (5 bases). Source material: peripheral blood or thyroid tissue (not recorded which). The CDR3 is CSAAFDSNQPQHF. The CDR3 DNA follows: TGCAGTGCTGCCTTCGACAGTAATCAGCCCCAGCATTTT.